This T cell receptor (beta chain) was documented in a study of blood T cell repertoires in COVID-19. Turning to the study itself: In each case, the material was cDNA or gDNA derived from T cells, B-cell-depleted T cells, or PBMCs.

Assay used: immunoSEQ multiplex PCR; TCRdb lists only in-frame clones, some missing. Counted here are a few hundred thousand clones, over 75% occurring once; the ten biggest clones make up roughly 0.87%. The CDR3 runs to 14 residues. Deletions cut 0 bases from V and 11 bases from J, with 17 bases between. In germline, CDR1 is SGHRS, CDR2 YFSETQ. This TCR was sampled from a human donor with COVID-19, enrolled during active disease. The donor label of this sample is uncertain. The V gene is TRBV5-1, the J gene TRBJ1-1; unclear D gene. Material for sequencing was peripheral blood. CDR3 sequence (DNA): TGCGCCAGCAGCTTGGGGCAGGATAGTCGGTTGGCTTTCTTT. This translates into CASSLGQDSRLAFF.